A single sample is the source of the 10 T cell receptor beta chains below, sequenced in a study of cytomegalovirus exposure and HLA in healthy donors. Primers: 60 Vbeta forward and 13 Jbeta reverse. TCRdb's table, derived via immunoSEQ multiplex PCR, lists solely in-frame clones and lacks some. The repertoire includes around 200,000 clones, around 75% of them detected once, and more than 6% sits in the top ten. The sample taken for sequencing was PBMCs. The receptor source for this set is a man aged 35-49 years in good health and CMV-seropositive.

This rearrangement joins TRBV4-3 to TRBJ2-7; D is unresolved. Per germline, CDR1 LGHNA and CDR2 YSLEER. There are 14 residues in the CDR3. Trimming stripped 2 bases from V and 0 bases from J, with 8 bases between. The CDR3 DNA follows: TGCGCCAGCAGCCAACTGCCCAGCTCCTACGAGCAGTACTTC. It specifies CASSQLPSSYEQYF.

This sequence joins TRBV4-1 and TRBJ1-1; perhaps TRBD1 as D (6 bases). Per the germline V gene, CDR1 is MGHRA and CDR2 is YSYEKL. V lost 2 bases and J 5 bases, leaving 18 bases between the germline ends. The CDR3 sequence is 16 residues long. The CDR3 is CASSQRLWTDRTEAFF. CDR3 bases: TGCGCCAGCAGCCAAAGGCTTTGGACAGACCGGACTGAAGCTTTCTTT.

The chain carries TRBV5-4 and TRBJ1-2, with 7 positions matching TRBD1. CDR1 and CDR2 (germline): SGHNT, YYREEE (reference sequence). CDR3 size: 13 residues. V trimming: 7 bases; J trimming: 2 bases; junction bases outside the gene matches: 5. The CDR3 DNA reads TGTGCCAGCGGATTGACAGGGAACTATGGCTACACCTTC. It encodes CASGLTGNYGYTF.

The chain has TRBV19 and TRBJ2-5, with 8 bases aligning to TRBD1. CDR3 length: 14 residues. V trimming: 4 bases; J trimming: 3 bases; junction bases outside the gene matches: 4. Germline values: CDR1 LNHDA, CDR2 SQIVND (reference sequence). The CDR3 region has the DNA TGTGCCAGTAGTAGGACAGGGACCGAAGAGACCCAGTACTTC. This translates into CASSRTGTEETQYF. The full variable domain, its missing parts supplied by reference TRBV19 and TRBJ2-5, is DGGITQSPKYLFRKEGQNVTLSCEQNLNHDAMYWYRQDPGQGLRLIYYSQIVNDFQKGDIAEGYSVSREKKESFPLTVTSAQKNPTAFYLCASSRTGTEETQYFGPGTRLLVL.

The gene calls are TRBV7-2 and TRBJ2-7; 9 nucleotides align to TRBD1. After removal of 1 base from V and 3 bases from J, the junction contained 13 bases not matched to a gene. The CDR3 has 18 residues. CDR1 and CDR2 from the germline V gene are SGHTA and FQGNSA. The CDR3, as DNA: TGTGCCAGCAGCTTAGTAGAGGGATGGACAGGGGTTCGCTACGAGCAGTACTTC. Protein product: CASSLVEGWTGVRYEQYF.

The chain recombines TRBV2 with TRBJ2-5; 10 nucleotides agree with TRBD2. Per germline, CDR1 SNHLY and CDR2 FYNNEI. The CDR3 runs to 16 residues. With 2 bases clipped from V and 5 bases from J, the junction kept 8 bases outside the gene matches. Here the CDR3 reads CASSEQAGGPWETQYF. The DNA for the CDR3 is TGTGCCAGCAGTGAACAAGCGGGGGGGCCTTGGGAGACCCAGTACTTC.

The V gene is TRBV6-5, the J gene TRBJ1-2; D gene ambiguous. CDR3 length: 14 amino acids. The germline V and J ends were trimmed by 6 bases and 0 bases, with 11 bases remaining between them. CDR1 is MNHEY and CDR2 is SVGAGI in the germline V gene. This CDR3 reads CASRPHTPNYGYTF. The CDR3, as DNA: TGTGCCAGCAGGCCTCACACCCCTAACTATGGCTACACCTTC.

The DNA of the CDR3 is TGTGCCAGTAGTACACAAGGGGGCACCTACGAGCAGTACTTC. Its translation is CASSTQGGTYEQYF. The chain uses TRBV19 and TRBJ2-7; 7 bases match TRBD1. CDR3 length equals 14 residues. Germline CDR1 LNHDA, CDR2 SQIVND (reference sequence). V dropped 4 bases and J dropped 2; count of bases not matched to a gene: 5.

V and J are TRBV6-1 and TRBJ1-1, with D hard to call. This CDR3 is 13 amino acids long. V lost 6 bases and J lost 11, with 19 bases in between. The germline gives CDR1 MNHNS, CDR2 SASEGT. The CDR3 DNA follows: TGTGCCAGCAGAAACTTGCTACCTGAGATGGCTTTCTTT. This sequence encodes CASRNLLPEMAFF.

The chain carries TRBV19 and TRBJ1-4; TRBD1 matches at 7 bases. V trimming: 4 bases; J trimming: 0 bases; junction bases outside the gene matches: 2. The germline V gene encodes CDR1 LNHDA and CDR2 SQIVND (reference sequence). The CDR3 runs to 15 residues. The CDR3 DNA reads TGTGCCAGTAGTACCGGGACAGCAACTAATGAAAAACTGTTTTTT. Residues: CASSTGTATNEKLFF.